This T cell receptor (beta chain) is drawn from a study of cytomegalovirus exposure and HLA in healthy donors. Study-level findings and limits: Testing in vitro showed a few CMV-associated chains specific for CMV antigens. A missense variant in DCLRE1C was later tied to TCR beta V- and J-gene trimming.

V was clipped by 4 bases and J by 2 bases; unmatched bases: 12. The CDR3 runs 18 residues. Germline assignment: CDR1 SGHRS and CDR2 YFSETQ. The primer mix had 60 Vbeta and 13 Jbeta primers. The protocol was immunoSEQ multiplex PCR, while the TCRdb copy is restricted to in-frame clones and leaves out a portion. The sample shows more than 95,000 clones, just under 80% of them seen only once. Of note for this clone: Its antigen is as yet unknown.

Material: PBMCs. This clonotype was sampled from a male donor in good health and CMV-seronegative. J is TRBJ2-3 and V is TRBV5-1; 11 bases agree with TRBD2. CDR3 coding DNA: TGCGCCAGCAGCCCCCAGGGTAGCGGGAGGGTCCACACAGATACGCAGTATTTT. This translates into CASSPQGSGRVHTDTQYF. Supplemented by reference TRBV5-1 and TRBJ2-3, the full variable domain reads KAGVTQTPRYLIKTRGQQVTLSCSPISGHRSVSWYQQTPGQGLQFLFEYFSETQRNKGNFPGRFSGRQFSNSRSEMNVSTLELGDSALYLCASSPQGSGRVHTDTQYFGPGTRLTVL.